These 9 T cell receptor beta chains came from one sample sequenced in a study of control samples from healthy donors and cancer patients. Clones were sequenced by immunoSEQ multiplex PCR, and TCRdb holds only the in-frame ones, with some missing. The table includes about 130,000 clones, more than 85% detected once. The sample comprised blood. The receptor set was obtained from a man aged 18 to 29 in good health.

The table lists this clone with a few counts. This sequence joins TRBV6-5 and TRBJ1-1; no definite D call. Deletions cut 7 bases from V and 3 bases from J, with 12 bases between. The CDR3 contains 13 residues. The germline gives CDR1 MNHEY, CDR2 SVGAGI. CDR3 residues: CASTTAADTEAFF. The CDR3 DNA is TGTGCCAGCACTACCGCCGCGGACACTGAAGCTTTCTTT.

This clone was seen once. The chain carries TRBV20-1 and TRBJ1-1; D not resolved. The V gene's germline CDR1 is DFQATT and CDR2 SNEGSKA (reference sequence). Trimming cost V 4 bases and J 7 bases, with 10 bases left between them. This CDR3 region has 11 residues. In DNA, the CDR3 is TGCAGTGCTAAAATACGGCGTGAAGCTTTCTTT. The encoded protein is CSAKIRREAFF.

The rearrangement links TRBV19 to TRBJ2-7; TRBD1 agrees at 8 bases. After removal of 5 bases from V and 2 bases from J, the junction contained 2 bases not matched to a gene. Germline V CDR1 and CDR2: LNHDA, SQIVND (reference sequence). The CDR3 loop spans 13 amino acids. The chain's CDR3 is CASSPGGAYEQYF. The CDR3 DNA sequence: TGTGCCAGTAGTCCAGGGGGCGCCTACGAGCAGTACTTC.

The rearrangement joins TRBV11-3 to TRBJ2-5, with a weak D call TRBD2 (6 bases). The CDR3 has 13 amino acids. Germline V CDR1 and CDR2: SGHNT, YENEEA. Trimming removed 5 bases at V and 5 bases at J, with 12 bases between. The CDR3 is CASSTEAGETQYF. The CDR3 DNA is TGTGCCAGCAGCACCGAGGCGGGGGAGACCCAGTACTTC.

This chain joins TRBV20-1 and TRBJ1-1; D gene ambiguous. The CDR3 has 11 amino acids. Germline V gene sequence: CDR1 DFQATT, CDR2 SNEGSKA (reference sequence). V lost 1 base to trimming and J lost 8 bases, with 8 bases between them. CDR3 sequence (DNA): TGCAGTGCTAGAGTCTCGACAGAAGCTTTCTTT. Residues: CSARVSTEAFF.

The V gene is TRBV10-3, the J gene TRBJ2-5, with D uncertain. V was trimmed by 6 bases and J by 0 bases, leaving 14 bases between them. The germline V gene has CDR1 ENHRY and CDR2 SYGVKD. The CDR3 is made up of 15 amino acids. The CDR3 protein is CAISPGPTYQETQYF. DNA of the CDR3: TGTGCCATCAGCCCCGGACCAACCTACCAAGAGACCCAGTACTTC.

The rearrangement links TRBV5-1 to TRBJ2-5; maybe TRBD1 (7 bases). Germline V gene sequence: CDR1 SGHRS, CDR2 YFSETQ. The CDR3 contains 15 residues. The germline V and J ends were trimmed by 0 bases and 5 bases, with 14 bases remaining between them. The CDR3 coding sequence is TGCGCCAGCAGCTTGGTAGACAGGGCGGGGGAGACCCAGTACTTC. Encoded protein: CASSLVDRAGETQYF.

The rearrangement uses TRBV12-3 or TRBV12-4 and TRBJ2-3, with D possibly matching TRBD1 (6 bases). This CDR3 has 13 residues. Between the trimmed V and J ends, which lost 8 bases and 6 bases, there was a span of 15 bases. The CDR3 here is CASGLAGADTQYF. Written as DNA, the CDR3 is TGTGCCAGCGGACTCGCAGGGGCGGATACGCAGTATTTT.

The rearrangement joins TRBV6-4 to TRBJ2-2; 8 bases are a match to TRBD1. Germline V lookup: CDR1 MRHNA, CDR2 SNTAGT. V lost 3 bases and J lost 5; bases outside the gene matches: 5. The CDR3 runs to 15 residues. The CDR3 reads CASSEDTGGTGELFF. As DNA, the CDR3 is TGTGCCAGCAGTGAGGACACAGGGGGGACCGGGGAGCTGTTTTTT.